This T cell receptor beta chain was identified during a study of regulatory T cells in long-lasting Graves disease. TCR beta libraries were built with iRepertoire HTBI primers and Arm-PCR of CDR3 regions. One entry per CDR3 protein results from TCRdb running MiXCR on the multiplex PCR reads. The sample lists more than 350,000 distinct CDR3 sequences; roughly 23% were seen once. This clonotype was found many times. The CDR3 runs 14 residues. Trimming stripped 3 bases from V and 5 bases from J, with 13 bases between. The time point is: persistent/refractory GD, antithyroid drugs over 5 years with positive TRAb. The authors made the TCR library using RNA they extracted from PBMCs.

The material was peripheral blood mononuclear cells (PBMCs), obtained when the disease was refractory, from a patient treated with antithyroid drugs. V and J are TRBV12-3 or TRBV12-4 and TRBJ2-5; D uncertain. The TCR was taken from a female donor with Graves disease. The chain's CDR3 is CASSFQGRVETQYF. As DNA, the CDR3 is TGTGCCAGCAGTTTCCAAGGTCGGGTGGAGACCCAGTACTTC.